This T cell receptor (beta chain) was recovered during a study of cytomegalovirus exposure and HLA in healthy donors. Study results and caveats: Available immune exposure information covered CMV serostatus only. Under in vitro conditions, three CMV-associated chains were confirmed as specific for CMV antigens.

On this clone: Antigen unknown.

In the PCR, 60 Vbeta and 13 Jbeta primers were used. Clones were sequenced by immunoSEQ multiplex PCR, and TCRdb holds only the in-frame ones, with some missing. The sample lists about 200,000 clones; around 82% were seen once. The donors were healthy bone marrow donors. CDR1 and CDR2 (germline): MGHRA, YSYEKL. This CDR3 spans 15 amino acids. Unmatched junction bases numbered 3, after V lost 1 base and J lost 2 bases. The J gene is TRBJ2-7, the V gene TRBV4-1, with 9 nucleotides matching TRBD1. The sequence derives from a woman aged 25 to 45 in good health and CMV-seronegative. Sequencing input: PBMCs. The CDR3: CASSQAGTGTYEQYF. The CDR3 DNA follows: TGCGCCAGCAGCCAAGCCGGGACAGGGACCTACGAGCAGTACTTC.